This T cell receptor (beta chain) appears in the sequencing data of a study of cytotoxic CD8 clonotypes in ibrutinib-treated CLL. Notes on the study in general: Treatment saw public clonotypes, which were uncommon, either contract or stay stable.

The CDR3 contains 16 residues. Trimming cost V 5 bases and J 1 base, with 18 bases left between them. Per the germline V gene, CDR1 is SGHRS and CDR2 is YFSETQ. TCRdb's table, derived via immunoSEQ multiplex PCR, lists solely in-frame clones and lacks some. The data contain about 140,000 clones, roughly 80% of them seen just once; the ten biggest clones take up under 35%. Remarks on this clone: Its specificity is not known.

The rearrangement uses TRBV5-1 and TRBJ2-5, with a possible D match to TRBD1 (6 bases). The sample consisted of PBMCs, taken after 12 months of ibrutinib treatment. The receptor's source is a human donor with chronic lymphocytic leukemia. Written as DNA, the CDR3 is TGCGCCAGCAGAAGTGGCACAGGGCCTCCCCAAGAGACCCAGTACTTC. Protein product: CASRSGTGPPQETQYF.